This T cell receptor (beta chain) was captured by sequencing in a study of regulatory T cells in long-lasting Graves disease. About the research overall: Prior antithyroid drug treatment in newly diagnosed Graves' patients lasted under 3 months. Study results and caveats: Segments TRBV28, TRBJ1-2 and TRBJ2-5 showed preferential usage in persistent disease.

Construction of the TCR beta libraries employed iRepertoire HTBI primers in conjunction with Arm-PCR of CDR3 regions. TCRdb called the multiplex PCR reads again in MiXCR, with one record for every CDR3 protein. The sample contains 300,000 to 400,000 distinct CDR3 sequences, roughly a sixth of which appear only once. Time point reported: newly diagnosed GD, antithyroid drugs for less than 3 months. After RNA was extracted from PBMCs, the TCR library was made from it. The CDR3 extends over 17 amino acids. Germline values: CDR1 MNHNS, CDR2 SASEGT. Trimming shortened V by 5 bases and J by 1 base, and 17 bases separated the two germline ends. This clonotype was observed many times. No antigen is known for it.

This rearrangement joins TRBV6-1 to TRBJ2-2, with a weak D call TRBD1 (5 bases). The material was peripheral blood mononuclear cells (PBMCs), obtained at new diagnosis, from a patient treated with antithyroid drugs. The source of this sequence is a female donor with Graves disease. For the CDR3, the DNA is TGTGCCAGCAGTCTTGGCCATGGGGCTTTGAACACCGGGGAGCTGTTTTTT. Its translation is CASSLGHGALNTGELFF.